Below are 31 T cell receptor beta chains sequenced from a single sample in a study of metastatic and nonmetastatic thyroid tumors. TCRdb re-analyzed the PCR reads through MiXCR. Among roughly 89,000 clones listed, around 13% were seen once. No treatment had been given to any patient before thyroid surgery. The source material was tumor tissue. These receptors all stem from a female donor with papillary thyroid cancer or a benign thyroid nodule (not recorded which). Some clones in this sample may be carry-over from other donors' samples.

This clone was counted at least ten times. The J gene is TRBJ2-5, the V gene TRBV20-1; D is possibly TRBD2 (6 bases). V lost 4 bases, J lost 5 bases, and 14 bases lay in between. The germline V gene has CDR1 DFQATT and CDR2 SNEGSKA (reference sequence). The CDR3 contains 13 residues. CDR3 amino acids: CSAIETRGETQYF. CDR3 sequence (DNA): TGCAGTGCTATCGAGACTAGGGGCGAGACCCAGTACTTC.

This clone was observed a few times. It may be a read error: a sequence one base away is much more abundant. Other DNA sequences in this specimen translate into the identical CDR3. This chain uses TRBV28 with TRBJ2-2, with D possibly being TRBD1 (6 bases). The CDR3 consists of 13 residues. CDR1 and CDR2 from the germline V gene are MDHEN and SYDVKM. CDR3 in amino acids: CASSFSGAGELFF. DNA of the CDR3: TGTGCCAGCAGTTTTTCAGGGGCCGGTGAGCTGTTTTTT.

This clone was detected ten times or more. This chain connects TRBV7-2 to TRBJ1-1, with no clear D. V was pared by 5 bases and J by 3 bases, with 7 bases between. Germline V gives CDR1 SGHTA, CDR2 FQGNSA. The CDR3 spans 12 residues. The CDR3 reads CASSRRYTEAFF. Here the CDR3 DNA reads TGTGCCAGCAGCCGGAGGTACACTGAAGCTTTCTTT.

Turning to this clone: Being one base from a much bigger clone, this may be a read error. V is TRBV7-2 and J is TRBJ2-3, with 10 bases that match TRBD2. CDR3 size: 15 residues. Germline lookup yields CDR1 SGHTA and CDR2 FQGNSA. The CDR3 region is CASSSSGRRSDTHYF. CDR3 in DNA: TGTGCCAGCAGCTCTAGCGGGAGAAGGTCGGATACGCATTATTTT.

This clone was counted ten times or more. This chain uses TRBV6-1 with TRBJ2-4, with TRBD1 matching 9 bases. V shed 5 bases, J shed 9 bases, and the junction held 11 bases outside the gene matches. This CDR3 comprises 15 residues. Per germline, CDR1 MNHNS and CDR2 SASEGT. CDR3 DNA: TGTGCCAGCAGTCTACAAATGGGACAGGGAATCATTCAGTACTTC. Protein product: CASSLQMGQGIIQYF.

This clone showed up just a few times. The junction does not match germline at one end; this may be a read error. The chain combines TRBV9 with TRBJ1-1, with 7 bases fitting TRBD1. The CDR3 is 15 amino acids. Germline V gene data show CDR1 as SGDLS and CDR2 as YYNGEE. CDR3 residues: CASSTRDSLNTEASF. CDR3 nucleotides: TGTGCCAGCAGCACCCGGGACAGCCTGAACACTGAAGCTTCCTTT.

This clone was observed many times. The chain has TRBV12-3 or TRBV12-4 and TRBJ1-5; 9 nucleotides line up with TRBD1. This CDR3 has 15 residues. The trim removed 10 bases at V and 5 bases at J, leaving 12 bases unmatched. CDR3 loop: CATTRGQGDYQPQHF. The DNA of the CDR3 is TGTGCCACCACCCGGGGACAGGGCGATTATCAGCCCCAGCATTTT.

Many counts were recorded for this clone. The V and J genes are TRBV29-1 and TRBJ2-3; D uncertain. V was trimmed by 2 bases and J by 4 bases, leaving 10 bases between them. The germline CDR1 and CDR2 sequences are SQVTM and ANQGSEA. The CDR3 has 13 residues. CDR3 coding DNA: TGCAGCGTTGAAACGAACGGTGCAGATACGCAGTATTTT. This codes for CSVETNGADTQYF.

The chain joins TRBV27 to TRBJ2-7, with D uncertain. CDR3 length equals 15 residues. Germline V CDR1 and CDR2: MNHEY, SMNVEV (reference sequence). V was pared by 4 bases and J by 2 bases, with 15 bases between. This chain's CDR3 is CASSWIGQATYEQYF. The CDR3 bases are TGTGCCAGCAGTTGGATTGGGCAGGCCACCTACGAGCAGTACTTC.

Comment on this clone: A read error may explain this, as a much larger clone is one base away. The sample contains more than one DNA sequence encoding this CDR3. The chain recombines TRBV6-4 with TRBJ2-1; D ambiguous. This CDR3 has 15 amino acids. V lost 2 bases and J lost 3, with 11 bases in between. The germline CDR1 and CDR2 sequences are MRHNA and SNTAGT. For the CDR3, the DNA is TGTGCCAGCAGTGACGGGGTATCTCTCTACAATGAGCAGTTCTTC. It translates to CASSDGVSLYNEQFF.

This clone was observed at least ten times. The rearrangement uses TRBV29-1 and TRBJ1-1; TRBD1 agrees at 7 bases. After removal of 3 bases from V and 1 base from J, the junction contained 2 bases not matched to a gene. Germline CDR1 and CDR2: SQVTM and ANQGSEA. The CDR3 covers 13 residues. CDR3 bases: TGCAGCGTTGACGCAGGGGGGAACACTGAAGCTTTCTTT. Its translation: CSVDAGGNTEAFF. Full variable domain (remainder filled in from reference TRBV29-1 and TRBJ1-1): SAVISQKPSRDICQRGTSLTIQCQVDSQVTMMFWYRQQPGQSLTLIATANQGSEATYESGFVIDKFPISRPNLTFSTLTVSNMSPEDSSIYLCSVDAGGNTEAFFGQGTRLTVV.

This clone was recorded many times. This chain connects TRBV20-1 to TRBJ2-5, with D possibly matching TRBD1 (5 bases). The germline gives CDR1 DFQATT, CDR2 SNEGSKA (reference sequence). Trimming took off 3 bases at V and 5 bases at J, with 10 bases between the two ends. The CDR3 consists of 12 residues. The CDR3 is CSARTESETQYF. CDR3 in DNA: TGCAGTGCTAGGACAGAATCGGAGACCCAGTACTTC.

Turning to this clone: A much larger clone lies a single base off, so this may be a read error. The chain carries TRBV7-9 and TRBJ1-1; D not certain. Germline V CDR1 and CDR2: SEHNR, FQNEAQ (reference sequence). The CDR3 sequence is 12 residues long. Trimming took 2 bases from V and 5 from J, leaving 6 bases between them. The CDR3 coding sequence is TGTGCCAGCAGCTTACTGGTAACTGAAGCTTTCTTT. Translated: CASSLLVTEAFF.

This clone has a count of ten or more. The CDR3 protein is CASSQDPSGRAWNEQFF. The DNA for the CDR3 is TGTGCCAGCAGCCAAGATCCAAGCGGGAGGGCTTGGAATGAGCAGTTCTTC. The chain carries TRBV3-1 and TRBJ2-1, with 10 nucleotides matching TRBD2. The CDR3 is 17 residues long. V trimming: 0 bases; J trimming: 7 bases; junction bases outside the gene matches: 9. Looked up from germline, CDR1 is LGHDT and CDR2 is YNNKEL (reference sequence).

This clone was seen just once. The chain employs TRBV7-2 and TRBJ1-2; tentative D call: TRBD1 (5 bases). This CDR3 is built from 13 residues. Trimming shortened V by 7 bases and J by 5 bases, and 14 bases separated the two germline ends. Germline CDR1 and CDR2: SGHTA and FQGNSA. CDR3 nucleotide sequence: TGTGCCAGCATTGTCCAGGGTACTTATGGCTACACCTTC. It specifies CASIVQGTYGYTF.

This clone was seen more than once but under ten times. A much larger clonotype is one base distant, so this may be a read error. The CDR3 sequence is CASSPGGGEAFF. The CDR3 bases are TGTGCCAGCAGTCCAGGGGGGGGTGAAGCTTTCTTT. The chain has TRBV28 and TRBJ1-1, with 7 positions matching TRBD1. The CDR3 loop spans 12 amino acids. Germline assignment: CDR1 MDHEN and CDR2 SYDVKM. J was trimmed by 7 bases and V by 5 bases; bases with no gene match: 4.

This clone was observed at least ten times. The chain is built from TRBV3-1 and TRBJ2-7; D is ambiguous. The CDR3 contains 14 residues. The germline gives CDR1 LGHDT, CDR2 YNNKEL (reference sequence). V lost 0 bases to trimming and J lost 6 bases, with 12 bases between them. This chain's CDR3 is CASSQDLGWGEQYF. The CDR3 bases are TGTGCCAGCAGCCAAGATCTGGGATGGGGCGAGCAGTACTTC.

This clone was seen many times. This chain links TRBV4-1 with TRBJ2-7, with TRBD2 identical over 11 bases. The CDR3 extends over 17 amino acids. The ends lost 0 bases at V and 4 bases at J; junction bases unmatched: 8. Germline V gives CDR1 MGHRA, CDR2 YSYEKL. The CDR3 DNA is TGCGCCAGCAGCCAAGATAGGTCCGGGACTAGCGGATACGAGCAGTACTTC. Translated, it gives CASSQDRSGTSGYEQYF.

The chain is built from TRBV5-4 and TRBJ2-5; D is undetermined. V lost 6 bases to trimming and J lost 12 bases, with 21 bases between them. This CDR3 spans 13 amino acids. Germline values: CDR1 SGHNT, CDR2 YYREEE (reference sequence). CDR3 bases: TGTGCCAGCAATCGCGACCGAGTGGGCATTAAGTACTTC. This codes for CASNRDRVGIKYF.

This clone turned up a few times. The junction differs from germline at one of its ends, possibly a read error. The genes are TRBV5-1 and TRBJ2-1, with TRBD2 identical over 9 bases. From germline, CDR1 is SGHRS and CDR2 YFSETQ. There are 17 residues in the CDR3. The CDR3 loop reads CASSSPRAGGSYNEQLF. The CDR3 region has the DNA TGCGCCAGCAGCTCACCGCGGGCGGGAGGGTCCTACAATGAGCAGCTCTTC.

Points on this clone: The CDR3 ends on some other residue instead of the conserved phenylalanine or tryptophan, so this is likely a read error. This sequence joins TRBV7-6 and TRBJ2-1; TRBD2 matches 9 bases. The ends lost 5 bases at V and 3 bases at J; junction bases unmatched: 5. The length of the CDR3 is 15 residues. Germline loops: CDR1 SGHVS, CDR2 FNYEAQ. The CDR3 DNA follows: TGTGCCAGCAGCCGGGGGACTAGCATCTACAATGAGCAGTTCCTC. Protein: CASSRGTSIYNEQFL.

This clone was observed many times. The CDR3 DNA reads TGTGCCAGCAGCGTAGCGTCTAGCGGGACTCTCGATACGCAGTATTTT. This sequence encodes CASSVASSGTLDTQYF. This sequence joins TRBV9 and TRBJ2-3; 9 positions match TRBD2. The CDR3 has 16 residues. Trimming cost V 0 bases and J 6 bases; bases outside gene matches: 8. Per the germline V gene, CDR1 is SGDLS and CDR2 is YYNGEE. Looking up the rest from reference TRBV9 and TRBJ2-3 gives the full variable domain: DSGVTQTPKHLITATGQRVTLRCSPRSGDLSVYWYQQSLDQGLQFLIQYYNGEERAKGNILERFSAQQFPDLHSELNLSSLELGDSALYFCASSVASSGTLDTQYFGPGTRLTVL.

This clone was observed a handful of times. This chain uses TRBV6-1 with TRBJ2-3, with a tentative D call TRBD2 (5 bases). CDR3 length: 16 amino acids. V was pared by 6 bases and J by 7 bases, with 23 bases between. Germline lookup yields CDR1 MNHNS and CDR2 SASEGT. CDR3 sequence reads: CASSVGFGRATYTQYF. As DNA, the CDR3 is TGTGCCAGCAGCGTGGGGTTTGGGCGGGCGACATATACGCAGTATTTT.

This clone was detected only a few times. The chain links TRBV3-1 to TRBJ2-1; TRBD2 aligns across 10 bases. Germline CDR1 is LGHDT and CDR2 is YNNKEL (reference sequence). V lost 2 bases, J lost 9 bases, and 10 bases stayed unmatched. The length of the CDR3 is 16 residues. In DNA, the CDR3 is TGTGCCAGCAGCCAATCCCTAGCGGGAGCCGGGGGTGAGCAGTTCTTC. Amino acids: CASSQSLAGAGGEQFF.

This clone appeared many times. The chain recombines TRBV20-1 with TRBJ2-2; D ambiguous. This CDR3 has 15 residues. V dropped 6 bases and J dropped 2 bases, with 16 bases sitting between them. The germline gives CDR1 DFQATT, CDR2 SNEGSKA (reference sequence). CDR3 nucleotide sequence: TGCAGTGCGGTGCCGAGAACTCCAAACACCGGGGAGCTGTTTTTT. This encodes CSAVPRTPNTGELFF.

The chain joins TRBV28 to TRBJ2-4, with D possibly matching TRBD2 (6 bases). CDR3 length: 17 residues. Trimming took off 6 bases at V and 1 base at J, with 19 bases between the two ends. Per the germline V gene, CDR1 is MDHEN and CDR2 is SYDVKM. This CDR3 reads CASRSAHGGLAKNIQYF. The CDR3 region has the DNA TGTGCCAGCAGGTCGGCCCACGGAGGGTTGGCCAAAAACATTCAGTACTTC.

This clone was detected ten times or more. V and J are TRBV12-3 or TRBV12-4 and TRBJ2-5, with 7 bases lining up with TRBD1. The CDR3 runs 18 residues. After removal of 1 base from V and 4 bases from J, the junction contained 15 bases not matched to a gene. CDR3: CASSLDPPGTAGPETQYF. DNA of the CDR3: TGTGCCAGCAGTTTAGACCCTCCCGGGACAGCAGGGCCAGAGACCCAGTACTTC.

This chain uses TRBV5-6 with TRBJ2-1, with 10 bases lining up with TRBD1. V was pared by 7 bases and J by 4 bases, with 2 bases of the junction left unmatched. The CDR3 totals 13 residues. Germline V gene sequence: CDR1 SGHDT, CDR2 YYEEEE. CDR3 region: CASRDRGYNEQFF. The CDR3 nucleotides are TGTGCCAGCCGGGACAGGGGTTACAATGAGCAGTTCTTC.

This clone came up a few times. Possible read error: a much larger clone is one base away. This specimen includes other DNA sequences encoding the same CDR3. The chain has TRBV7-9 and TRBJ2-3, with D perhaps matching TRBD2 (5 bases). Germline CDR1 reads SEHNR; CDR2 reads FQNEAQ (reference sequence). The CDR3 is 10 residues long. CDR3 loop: CATRADTQYF. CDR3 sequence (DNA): TGTGCAACGAGGGCAGATACGCAGTATTTT.

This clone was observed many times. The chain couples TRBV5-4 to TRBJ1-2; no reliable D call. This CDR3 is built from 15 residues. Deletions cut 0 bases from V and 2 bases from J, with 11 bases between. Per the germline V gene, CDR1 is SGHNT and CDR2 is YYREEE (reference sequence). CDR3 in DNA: TGTGCCAGCAGCTTGGAACCGGGTGTGAACTATGGCTACACCTTC. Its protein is CASSLEPGVNYGYTF.

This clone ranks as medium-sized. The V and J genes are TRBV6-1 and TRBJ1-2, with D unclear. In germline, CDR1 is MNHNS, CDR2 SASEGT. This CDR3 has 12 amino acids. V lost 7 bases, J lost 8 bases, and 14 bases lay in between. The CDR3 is CASTEAIDGYTF. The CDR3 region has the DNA TGTGCCAGCACGGAGGCTATCGACGGCTACACCTTC.